This T cell receptor beta chain stems from a study of early T cells in non-severe SARS-CoV-2 infection. In this sample, this clonotype turned up a few times. The CDR3 sequence is 14 residues long. CDR1 SGHTA and CDR2 FQGNSA come from the germline V gene. The junction had 12 bases not matched to a gene; V was cut back by 7 bases and J by 6 bases. TCRdb called the 5' RACE reads again in MiXCR, with one record for every CDR3 protein. The table shows about 49,000 distinct CDR3 sequences, with 12% occurring only once. This sequence was found in an adult who was a healthcare worker with PCR-confirmed SARS-CoV-2 infection or an uninfected control (not recorded which). The sample was whole blood, taken at baseline. This rearrangement joins TRBV7-2 to TRBJ2-7; TRBD2 agrees at 7 bases. The CDR3 DNA sequence: TGTGCCAGCATACAAGCAACGGGACTAACCGAGCAGTACTTC. Translating it yields CASIQATGLTEQYF.